This is a list of T cell receptor beta chains from one sample in a study of T-cell reconstitution after alpha-beta-depleted transplantation in children. TCRdb independently ran MiXCR on the PCR reads; one entry per CDR3 protein. The sample records some 350,000 distinct CDR3 sequences, roughly 15% being singletons. The sample in question was PBMCs, mostly from graft donor cells, obtained 360 days after TCRalphabeta/CD19-depleted stem cell transplant. The receptors were sampled from a male patient between 2 and 10 years old who had a stem cell transplant for acute lymphoblastic leukemia, so the T cells may come from the graft donor. Each CDR3 is given with its conserved first and last residue. The D gene is left open where the match is weak. Only part of the rows carry a size: once, few, many, or a class if the clone is expanded.

CDR3nt: TGCGCCATCAGCCGAAGTGTGTTACCGGGACTAGCGGAGTACAATGAGCAGTTCTTC; CDR3aa: CAISRSVLPGLAEYNEQFF; abundance: .; v_gene: TRBV5-1; d_gene: TRBD2; j_gene: TRBJ2-1
CDR3nt: TGTGCCAGCAACGGACTAGCGGGTGACTACGAGCAGTACTTC; CDR3aa: CASNGLAGDYEQYF; abundance: few; v_gene: TRBV2; d_gene: TRBD2; j_gene: TRBJ2-7
CDR3nt: TGTGCCAGCAGTTACGAGGGTACTCGACTCTACAATGAGCAGTTCTTC; CDR3aa: CASSYEGTRLYNEQFF; abundance: many; v_gene: TRBV6-2/TRBV6-3; d_gene: .; j_gene: TRBJ2-1
CDR3nt: TGTGCCAGCAGCCAAGAGGGGGGGAGCCCCACTTGGGGAGAGACCCAGTACTTC; CDR3aa: CASSQEGGSPTWGETQYF; abundance: few; v_gene: TRBV4-2; d_gene: TRBD2; j_gene: TRBJ2-5
CDR3nt: TGTGCCAGCAGTTTAAGTCCGGACAGCCGGACCGAAGCTTTCTTT; CDR3aa: CASSLSPDSRTEAFF; abundance: .; v_gene: TRBV12-3/TRBV12-4; d_gene: .; j_gene: TRBJ1-1
CDR3nt: TGTGCCTGGAGGGGGCGATCGGGGAGGAATATCTACGAGCAGTACTTC; CDR3aa: CAWRGRSGRNIYEQYF; abundance: few; v_gene: TRBV30; d_gene: .; j_gene: TRBJ2-7
CDR3nt: TGCAGTGCAAACCCGACTACAAACACCGGGGAGCTGTTTTTT; CDR3aa: CSANPTTNTGELFF; abundance: .; v_gene: TRBV20-1; d_gene: .; j_gene: TRBJ2-2
CDR3nt: TGCAGCGCCCAAGGCGGGAGGATCTACAATGAGCAGTTCTTC; CDR3aa: CSAQGGRIYNEQFF; abundance: .; v_gene: TRBV29-1; d_gene: TRBD2; j_gene: TRBJ2-1
CDR3nt: TGTGCCAGCAGCTTGGGAACAGTACTAGCCAAAAACATTCAGTACTTC; CDR3aa: CASSLGTVLAKNIQYF; abundance: many; v_gene: TRBV5-5; d_gene: .; j_gene: TRBJ2-4
CDR3nt: TGTGCCAGCAGTTTTGGGGACAGGGTTTACGAGCAGTACTTC; CDR3aa: CASSFGDRVYEQYF; abundance: .; v_gene: TRBV28; d_gene: TRBD1; j_gene: TRBJ2-7
CDR3nt: TGTGCCAGCAGTTTAAGGGGGAGGAGCTCCTACGAGCAGTACTTC; CDR3aa: CASSLRGRSSYEQYF; abundance: few; v_gene: TRBV27; d_gene: .; j_gene: TRBJ2-7
CDR3nt: TGTGCCAGCAGCCCCCGACTAGCGGGAGGATTTGGCGGGGAGCTGTTTTTT; CDR3aa: CASSPRLAGGFGGELFF; abundance: few; v_gene: TRBV7-2; d_gene: TRBD2; j_gene: TRBJ2-2
CDR3nt: TGTGCCAGCAGTTCCGGGGGCGCTTTGGGCGAGCAGTACTTC; CDR3aa: CASSSGGALGEQYF; abundance: few; v_gene: TRBV12-3/TRBV12-4; d_gene: .; j_gene: TRBJ2-7
CDR3nt: TGTGCCAGCAGTTCCAGAGGGGTGAATGAGCAGTTCTTC; CDR3aa: CASSSRGVNEQFF; abundance: .; v_gene: TRBV6-5; d_gene: .; j_gene: TRBJ2-1
CDR3nt: TGCGCCAGCAGCCAATGGATGGCGCACAGCTCCTATAATTCACCCCTCCACTTT; CDR3aa: CASSQWMAHSSYNSPLHF; abundance: many; v_gene: TRBV4-3; d_gene: .; j_gene: TRBJ1-6
CDR3nt: TGTGCCAGCAGCGACCAGCGGGACGCTCCCTTCTACGAGCAGTACTTC; CDR3aa: CASSDQRDAPFYEQYF; abundance: .; v_gene: TRBV5-4; d_gene: TRBD2; j_gene: TRBJ2-7